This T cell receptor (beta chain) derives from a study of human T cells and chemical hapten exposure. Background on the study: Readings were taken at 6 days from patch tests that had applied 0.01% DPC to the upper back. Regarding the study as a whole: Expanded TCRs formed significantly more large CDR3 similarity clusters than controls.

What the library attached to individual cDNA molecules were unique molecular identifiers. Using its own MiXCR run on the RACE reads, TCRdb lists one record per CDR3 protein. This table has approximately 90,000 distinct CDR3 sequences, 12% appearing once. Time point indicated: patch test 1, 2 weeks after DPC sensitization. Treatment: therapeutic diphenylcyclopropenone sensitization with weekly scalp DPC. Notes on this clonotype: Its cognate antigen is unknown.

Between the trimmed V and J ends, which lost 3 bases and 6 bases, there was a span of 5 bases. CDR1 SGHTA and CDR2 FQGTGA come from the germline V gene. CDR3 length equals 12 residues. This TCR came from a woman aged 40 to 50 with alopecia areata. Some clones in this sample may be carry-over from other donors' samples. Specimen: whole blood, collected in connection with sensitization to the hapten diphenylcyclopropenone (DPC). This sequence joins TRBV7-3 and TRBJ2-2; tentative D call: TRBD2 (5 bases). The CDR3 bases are TGTGCCAGCAGCTTTAGCGCCGGGGAGCTGTTTTTT. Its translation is CASSFSAGELFF.